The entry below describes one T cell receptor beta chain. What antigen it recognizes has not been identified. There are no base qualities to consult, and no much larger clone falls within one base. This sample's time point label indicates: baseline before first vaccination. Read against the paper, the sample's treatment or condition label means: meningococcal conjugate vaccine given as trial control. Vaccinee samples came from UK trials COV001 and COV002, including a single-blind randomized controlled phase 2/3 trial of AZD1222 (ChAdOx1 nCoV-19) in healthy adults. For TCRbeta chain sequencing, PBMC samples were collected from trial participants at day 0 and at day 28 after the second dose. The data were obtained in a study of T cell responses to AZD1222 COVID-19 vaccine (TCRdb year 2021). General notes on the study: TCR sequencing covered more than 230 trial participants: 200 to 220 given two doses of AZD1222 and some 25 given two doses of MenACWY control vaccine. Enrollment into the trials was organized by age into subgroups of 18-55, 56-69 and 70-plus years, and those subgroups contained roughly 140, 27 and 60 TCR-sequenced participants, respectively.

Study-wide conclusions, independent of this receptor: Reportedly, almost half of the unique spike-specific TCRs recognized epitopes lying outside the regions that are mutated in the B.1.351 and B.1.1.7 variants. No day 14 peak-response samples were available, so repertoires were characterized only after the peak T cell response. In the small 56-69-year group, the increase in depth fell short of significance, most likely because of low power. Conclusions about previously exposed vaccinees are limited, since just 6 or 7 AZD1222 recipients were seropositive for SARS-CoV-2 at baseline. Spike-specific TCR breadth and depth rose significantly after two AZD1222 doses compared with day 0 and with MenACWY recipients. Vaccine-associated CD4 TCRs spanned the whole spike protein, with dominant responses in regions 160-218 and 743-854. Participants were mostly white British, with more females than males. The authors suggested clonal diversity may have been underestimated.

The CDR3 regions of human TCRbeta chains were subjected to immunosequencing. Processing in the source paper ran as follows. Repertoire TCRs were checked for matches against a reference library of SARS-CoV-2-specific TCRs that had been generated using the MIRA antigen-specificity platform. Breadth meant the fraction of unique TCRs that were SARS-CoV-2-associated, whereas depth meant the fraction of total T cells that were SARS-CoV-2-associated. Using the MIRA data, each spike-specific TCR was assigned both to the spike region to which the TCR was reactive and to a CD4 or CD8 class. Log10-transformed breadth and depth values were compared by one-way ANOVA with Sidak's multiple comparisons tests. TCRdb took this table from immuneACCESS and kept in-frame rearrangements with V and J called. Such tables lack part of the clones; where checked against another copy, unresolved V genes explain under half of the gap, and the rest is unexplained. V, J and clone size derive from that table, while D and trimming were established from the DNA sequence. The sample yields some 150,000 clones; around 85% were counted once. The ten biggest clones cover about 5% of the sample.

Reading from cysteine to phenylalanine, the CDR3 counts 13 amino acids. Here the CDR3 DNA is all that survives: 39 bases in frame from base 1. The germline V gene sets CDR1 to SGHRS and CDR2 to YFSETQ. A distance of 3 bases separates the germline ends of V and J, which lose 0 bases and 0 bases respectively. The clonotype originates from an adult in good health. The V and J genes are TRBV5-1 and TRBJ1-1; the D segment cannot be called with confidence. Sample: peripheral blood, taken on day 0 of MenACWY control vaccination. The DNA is TGCGCCAGCAGCTTGGTACTGAACACTGAAGCTTTCTTT. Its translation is CASSLVLNTEAFF.